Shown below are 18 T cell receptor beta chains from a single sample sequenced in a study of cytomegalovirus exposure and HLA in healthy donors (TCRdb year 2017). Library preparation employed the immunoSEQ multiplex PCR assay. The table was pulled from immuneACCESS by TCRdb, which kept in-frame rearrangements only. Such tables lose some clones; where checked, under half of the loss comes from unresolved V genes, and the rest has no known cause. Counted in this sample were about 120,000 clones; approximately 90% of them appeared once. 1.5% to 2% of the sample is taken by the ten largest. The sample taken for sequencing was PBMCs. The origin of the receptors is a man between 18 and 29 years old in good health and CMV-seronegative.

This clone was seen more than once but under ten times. The CDR3 region is CASSQEEPKYEQYF. CDR3 DNA: TGTGCCAGCTCACAAGAGGAACCGAAATACGAGCAGTACTTC. The chain uses TRBV18 and TRBJ2-7, with D unresolved. This CDR3 has 14 residues. Trimming took off 4 bases at V and 4 bases at J, with 14 bases between the two ends. Germline V gene data show CDR1 as KGHSH and CDR2 as LQKENI.

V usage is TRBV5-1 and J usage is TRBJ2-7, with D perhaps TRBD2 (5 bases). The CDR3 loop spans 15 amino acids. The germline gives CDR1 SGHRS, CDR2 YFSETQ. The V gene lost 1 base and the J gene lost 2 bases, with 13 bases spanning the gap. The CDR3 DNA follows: TGCGCCAGCAGCTTGAGCTCGAGGGAAGCCTACGAGCAGTACTTC. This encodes CASSLSSREAYEQYF. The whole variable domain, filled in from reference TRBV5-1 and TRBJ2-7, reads KAGVTQTPRYLIKTRGQQVTLSCSPISGHRSVSWYQQTPGQGLQFLFEYFSETQRNKGNFPGRFSGRQFSNSRSEMNVSTLELGDSALYLCASSLSSREAYEQYFGPGTRLTVT.

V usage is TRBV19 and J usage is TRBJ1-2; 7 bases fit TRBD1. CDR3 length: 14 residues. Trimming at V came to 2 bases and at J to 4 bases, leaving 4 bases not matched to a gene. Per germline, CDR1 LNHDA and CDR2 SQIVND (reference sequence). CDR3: CASSITGAGYGYTF. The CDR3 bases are TGTGCCAGTAGTATAACAGGGGCGGGCTATGGCTACACCTTC.

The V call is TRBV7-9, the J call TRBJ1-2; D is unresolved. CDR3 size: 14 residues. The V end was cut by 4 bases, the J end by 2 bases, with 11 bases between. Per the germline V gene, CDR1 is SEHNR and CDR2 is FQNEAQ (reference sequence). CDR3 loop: CASSSGGRNYGYTF. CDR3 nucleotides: TGTGCCAGCAGCTCCGGAGGGAGGAACTATGGCTACACCTTC.

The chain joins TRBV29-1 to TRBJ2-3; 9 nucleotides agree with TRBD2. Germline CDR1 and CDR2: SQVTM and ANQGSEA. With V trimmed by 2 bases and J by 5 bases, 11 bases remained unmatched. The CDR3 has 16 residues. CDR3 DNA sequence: TGCAGCGTTGAATCTCCAACCGTAGCGGGAGTAGATACGCAGTATTTT. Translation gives CSVESPTVAGVDTQYF.

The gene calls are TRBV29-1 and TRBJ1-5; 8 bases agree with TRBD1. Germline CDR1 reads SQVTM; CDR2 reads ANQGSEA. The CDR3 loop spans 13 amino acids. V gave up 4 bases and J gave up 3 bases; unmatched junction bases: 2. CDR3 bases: TGCAGCGTTGCGGACAGGGCCAATCAGCCCCAGCATTTT. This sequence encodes CSVADRANQPQHF.

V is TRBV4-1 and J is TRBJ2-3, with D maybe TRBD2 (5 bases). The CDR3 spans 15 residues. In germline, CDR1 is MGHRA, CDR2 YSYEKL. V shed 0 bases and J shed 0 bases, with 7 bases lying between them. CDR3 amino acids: CASSQDRTSTDTQYF. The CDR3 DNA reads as TGCGCCAGCAGCCAAGATAGGACTAGCACAGATACGCAGTATTTT.

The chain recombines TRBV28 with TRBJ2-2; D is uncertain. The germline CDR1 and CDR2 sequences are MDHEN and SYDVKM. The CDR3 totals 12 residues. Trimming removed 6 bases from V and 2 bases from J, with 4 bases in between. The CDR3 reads CASRSNTGELFF. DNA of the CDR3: TGTGCCAGCAGGAGTAACACCGGGGAGCTGTTTTTT.

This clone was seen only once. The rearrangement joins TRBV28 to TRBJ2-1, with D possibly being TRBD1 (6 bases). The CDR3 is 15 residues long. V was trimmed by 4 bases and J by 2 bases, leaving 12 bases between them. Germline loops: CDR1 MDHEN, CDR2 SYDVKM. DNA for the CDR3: TGTGCCAGCAGTTGGACCGACAGGCCCTACAATGAGCAGTTCTTC. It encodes CASSWTDRPYNEQFF.

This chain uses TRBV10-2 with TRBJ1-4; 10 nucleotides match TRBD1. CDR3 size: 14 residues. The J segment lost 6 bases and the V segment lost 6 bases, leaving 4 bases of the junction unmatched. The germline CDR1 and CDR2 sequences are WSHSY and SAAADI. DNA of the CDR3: TGCGCCAGCAGGATGACAGGGGGCTATGAAAAACTGTTTTTT. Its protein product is CASRMTGGYEKLFF.

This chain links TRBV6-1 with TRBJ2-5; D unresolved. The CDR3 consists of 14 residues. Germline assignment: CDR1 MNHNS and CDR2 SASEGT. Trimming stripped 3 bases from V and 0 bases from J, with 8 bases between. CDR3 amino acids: CASSDWLYQETQYF. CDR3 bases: TGTGCCAGCAGTGATTGGCTGTACCAAGAGACCCAGTACTTC.

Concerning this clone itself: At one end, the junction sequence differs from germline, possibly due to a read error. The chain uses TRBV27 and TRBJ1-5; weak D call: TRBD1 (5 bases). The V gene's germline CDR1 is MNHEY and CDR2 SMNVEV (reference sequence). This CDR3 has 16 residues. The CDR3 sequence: CASSLSSGGFPQPHHF. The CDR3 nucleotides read TGTGCCAGCAGTTTATCATCCGGGGGGTTTCCTCAGCCCCATCATTTT.

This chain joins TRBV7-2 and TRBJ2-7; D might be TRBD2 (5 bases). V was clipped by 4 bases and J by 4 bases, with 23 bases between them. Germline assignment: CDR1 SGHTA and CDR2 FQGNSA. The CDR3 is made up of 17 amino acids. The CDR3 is CASSSYETGGLSYEQYF. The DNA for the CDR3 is TGTGCCAGCAGCTCTTACGAGACCGGCGGGCTTTCTTACGAGCAGTACTTC.

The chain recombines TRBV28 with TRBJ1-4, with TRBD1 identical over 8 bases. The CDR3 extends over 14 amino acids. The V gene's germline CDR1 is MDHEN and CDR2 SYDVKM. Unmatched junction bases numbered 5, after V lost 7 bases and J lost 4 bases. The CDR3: CASTEDRDNEKLFF. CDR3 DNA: TGTGCCAGCACCGAGGACAGGGATAATGAAAAACTGTTTTTT.

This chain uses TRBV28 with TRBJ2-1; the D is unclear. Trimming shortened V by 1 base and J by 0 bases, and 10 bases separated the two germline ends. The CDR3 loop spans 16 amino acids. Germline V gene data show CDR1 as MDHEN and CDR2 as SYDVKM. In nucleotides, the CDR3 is TGTGCCAGCAGTTTATTGTTAACACGCTCCTACAATGAGCAGTTCTTC. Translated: CASSLLLTRSYNEQFF. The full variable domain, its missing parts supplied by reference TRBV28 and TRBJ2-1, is DVKVTQSSRYLVKRTGEKVFLECVQDMDHENMFWYRQDPGLGLRLIYFSYDVKMKEKGDIPEGYSVSREKKERFSLILESASTNQTSMYLCASSLLLTRSYNEQFFGPGTRLTVL.

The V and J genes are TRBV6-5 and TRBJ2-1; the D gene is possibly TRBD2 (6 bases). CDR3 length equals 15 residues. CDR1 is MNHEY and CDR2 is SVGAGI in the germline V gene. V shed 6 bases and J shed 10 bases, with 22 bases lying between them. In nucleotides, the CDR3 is TGTGCCAGCAGAAACAGACTAGGAGGCTTGGGGGAGCAGTTCTTC. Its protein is CASRNRLGGLGEQFF.

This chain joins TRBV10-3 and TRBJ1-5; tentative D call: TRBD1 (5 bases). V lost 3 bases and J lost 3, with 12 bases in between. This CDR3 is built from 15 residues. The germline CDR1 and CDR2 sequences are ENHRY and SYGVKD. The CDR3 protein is CAISDRDRNNQPQHF. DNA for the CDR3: TGTGCCATCAGTGACAGGGATAGGAACAATCAGCCCCAGCATTTT.

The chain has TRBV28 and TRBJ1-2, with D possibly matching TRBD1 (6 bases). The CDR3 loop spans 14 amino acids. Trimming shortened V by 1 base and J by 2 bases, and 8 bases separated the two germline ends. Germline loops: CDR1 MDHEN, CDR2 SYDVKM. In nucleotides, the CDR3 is TGTGCCAGCAGTTTATCCGACAGGAACTATGGCTACACCTTC. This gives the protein CASSLSDRNYGYTF.